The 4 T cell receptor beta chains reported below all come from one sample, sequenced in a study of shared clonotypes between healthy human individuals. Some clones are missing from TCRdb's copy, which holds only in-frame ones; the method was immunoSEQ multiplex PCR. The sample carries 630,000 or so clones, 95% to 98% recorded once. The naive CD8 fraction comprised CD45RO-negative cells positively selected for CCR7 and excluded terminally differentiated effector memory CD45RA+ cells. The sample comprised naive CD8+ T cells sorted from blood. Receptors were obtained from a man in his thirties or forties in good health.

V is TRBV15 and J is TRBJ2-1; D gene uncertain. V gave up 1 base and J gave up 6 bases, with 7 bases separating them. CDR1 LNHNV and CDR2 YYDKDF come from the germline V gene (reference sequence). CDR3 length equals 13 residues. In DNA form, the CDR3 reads TGTGCCACCAGCAGAGTTGTTTCCAATGAGCAGTTCTTC. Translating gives CATSRVVSNEQFF.

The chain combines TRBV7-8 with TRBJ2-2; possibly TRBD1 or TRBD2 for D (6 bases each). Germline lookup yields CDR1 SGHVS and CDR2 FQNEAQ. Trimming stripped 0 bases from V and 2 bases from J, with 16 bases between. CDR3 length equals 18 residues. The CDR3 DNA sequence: TGTGCCAGCAGCTTAGCTGTAGTAGGAGGGGGTAACACCGGGGAGCTGTTTTTT. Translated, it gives CASSLAVVGGGNTGELFF.

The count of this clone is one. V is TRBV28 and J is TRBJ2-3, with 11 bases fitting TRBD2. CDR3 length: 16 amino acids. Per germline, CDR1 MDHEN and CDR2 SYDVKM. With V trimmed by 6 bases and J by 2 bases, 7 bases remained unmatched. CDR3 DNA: TGTGCCAGCAGGGGACTAGCGGTTTCCGACACAGATACGCAGTATTTT. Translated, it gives CASRGLAVSDTDTQYF. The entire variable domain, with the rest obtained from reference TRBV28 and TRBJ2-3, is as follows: DVKVTQSSRYLVKRTGEKVFLECVQDMDHENMFWYRQDPGLGLRLIYFSYDVKMKEKGDIPEGYSVSREKKERFSLILESASTNQTSMYLCASRGLAVSDTDTQYFGPGTRLTVL.

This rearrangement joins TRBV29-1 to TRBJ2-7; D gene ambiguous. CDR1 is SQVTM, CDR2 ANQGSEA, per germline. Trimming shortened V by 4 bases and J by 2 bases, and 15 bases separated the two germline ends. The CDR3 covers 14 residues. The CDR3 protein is CSVVPSEYAYEQYF. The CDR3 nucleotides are TGCAGCGTTGTGCCCTCTGAGTACGCCTACGAGCAGTACTTC.